Reported below is one TCR beta chain. These data come from a study of blood T cell repertoires in COVID-19. Whole-study context: Researchers got acute and convalescent COVID-19 samples from the United States, Italy and Spain. PBMCs, B-cell-depleted T cells, or T cells were the source of the cDNA or gDNA that made up the material.

Authors' analysis steps: Scientists estimated how many nucleated cells there were by amplifying reference gene primers. The repertoire was sequenced with immunoSEQ multiplex PCR; TCRdb's copy has only in-frame clones and lacks some. D and trimming were read from the DNA, whereas the V and J calls and clone size are those reported in that table. Found here are approximately 130,000 clones, approximately 85% of them singletons; the top ten hold roughly 13%. V dropped 2 bases and J dropped 2 bases, with 17 bases sitting between them. Germline V gives CDR1 GTSNPN, CDR2 SVGIG (reference sequence). The CDR3 has 16 residues.

This clonotype was obtained from a human donor in a cohort sampled during active COVID-19. The chain joins TRBV30 to TRBJ2-3; maybe TRBD1 (5 bases). The sequenced sample was peripheral blood. CDR3 in DNA: TGTGCCTGGAGTCCACCCCTAGGGGCCCCCACAGATACGCAGTATTTT. This gives the protein CAWSPPLGAPTDTQYF.